A single TCR beta chain is shown here with its context. Its specificity is not known. The PCR made use of 60 Vbeta and 13 Jbeta primers. Original data processing: The authors later counted some 76 million unique TCR beta chains, 8.5 million to 13 million of them shared. The table came from immunoSEQ multiplex PCR; TCRdb's copy has only in-frame clones and leaves some out. The DNA gave D and trimming, while V, J and clone size come from that table. The sample has fewer than 300,000 clones, just over 85% seen once. This entry comes from a study of cytomegalovirus exposure and HLA in healthy donors. The CDR3 length is 16 residues. Losses at the gene ends were 7 bases for V and 1 base for J; bases not matched to a gene: 7. Germline CDR1 is SQVTM and CDR2 is ANQGSEA. Study results and limitations: Most CMV-associated TCR beta chains were later found to appear HLA-restricted. Earlier analysis found most TCR beta V segments productive about 90% or about 30% of the time. Several of the most significant clusters appeared, in a later analysis, to be linked to common viral pathogens.

The source material was PBMCs. This TCR was sampled from a man between 40 and 49 years old in good health and CMV-seropositive. This chain uses TRBV29-1 with TRBJ2-4; 13 nucleotides line up with TRBD2. The CDR3 region is CSAWTSGSRAKNIQYF. CDR3 in DNA: TGCAGCGCCTGGACTAGCGGGAGTAGGGCCAAAAACATTCAGTACTTC. The full variable domain, rest sourced from reference TRBV29-1 and TRBJ2-4, is SAVISQKPSRDICQRGTSLTIQCQVDSQVTMMFWYRQQPGQSLTLIATANQGSEATYESGFVIDKFPISRPNLTFSTLTVSNMSPEDSSIYLCSAWTSGSRAKNIQYFGAGTRLSVL.